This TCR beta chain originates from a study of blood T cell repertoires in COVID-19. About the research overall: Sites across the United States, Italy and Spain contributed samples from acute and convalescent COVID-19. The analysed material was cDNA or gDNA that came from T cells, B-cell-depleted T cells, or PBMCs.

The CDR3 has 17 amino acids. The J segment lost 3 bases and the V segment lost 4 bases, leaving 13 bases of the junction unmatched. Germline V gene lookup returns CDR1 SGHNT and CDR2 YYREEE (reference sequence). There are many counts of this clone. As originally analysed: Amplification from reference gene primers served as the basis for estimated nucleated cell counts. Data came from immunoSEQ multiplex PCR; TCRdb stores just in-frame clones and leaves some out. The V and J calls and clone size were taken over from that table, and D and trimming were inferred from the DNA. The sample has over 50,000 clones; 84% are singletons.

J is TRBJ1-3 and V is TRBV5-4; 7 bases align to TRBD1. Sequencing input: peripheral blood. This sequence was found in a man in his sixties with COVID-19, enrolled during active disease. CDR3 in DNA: TGTGCCAGCAGCCAGGATAGGGGGCAGGTTGGTGGAAACACCATATATTTT. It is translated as CASSQDRGQVGGNTIYF.